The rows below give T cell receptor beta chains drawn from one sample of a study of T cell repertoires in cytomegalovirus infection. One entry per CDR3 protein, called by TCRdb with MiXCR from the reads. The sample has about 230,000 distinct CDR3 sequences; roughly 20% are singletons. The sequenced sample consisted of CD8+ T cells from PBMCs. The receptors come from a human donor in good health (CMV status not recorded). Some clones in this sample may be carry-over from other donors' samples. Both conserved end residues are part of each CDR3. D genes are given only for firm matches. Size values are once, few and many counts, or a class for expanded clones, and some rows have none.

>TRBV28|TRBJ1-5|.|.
TGTGCCAGCAGTTTACCGGGTGATCAGCCCCAGCATTTT
CASSLPGDQPQHF
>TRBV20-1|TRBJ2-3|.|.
TGCAGTGCTAGAGATCCGGGCGGGGTCGGTGGGGATACGCAGTATTTT
CSARDPGGVGGDTQYF
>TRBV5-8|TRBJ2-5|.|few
TGTGCCAGCAGCTTGCCTCCCCGGGGAGTCTTCCAAGAGACCCAGTACTTC
CASSLPPRGVFQETQYF
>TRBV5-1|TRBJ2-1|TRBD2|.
TGCGCCAGCCGCTCGGGGGGGCCGTCCTACAATGAGCAGTTCTTC
CASRSGGPSYNEQFF
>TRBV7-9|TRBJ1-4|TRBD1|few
TGTGCCAGCAGCCCACCAGACAGGGAGAGGGAAAAACTGTTTTTT
CASSPPDREREKLFF
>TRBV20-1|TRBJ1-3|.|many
TGCAGTGCTAGAGGGTCACGCTCTGGAAACACCATATATTTT
CSARGSRSGNTIYF
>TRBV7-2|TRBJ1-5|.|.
TGTGCCAGCAGCTTCGGGGGCCTTAATCAGCCCCAGCATTTT
CASSFGGLNQPQHF
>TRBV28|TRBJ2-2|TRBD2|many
TGTGCCAGCAGTCGCCCGGGACTAGCGAACACCGGGGAGCTGTTTTTT
CASSRPGLANTGELFF
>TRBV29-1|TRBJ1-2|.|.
TGCAGCGTTGCCGGGACCGACTATGGCTACACCTTC
CSVAGTDYGYTF
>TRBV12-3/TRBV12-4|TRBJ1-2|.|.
TGTGCCAGCAAGTTATACTATGGCTACACCTTC
CASKLYYGYTF
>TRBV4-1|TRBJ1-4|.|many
TGCGCCAGCAGCCAAGATGGCCGGGCCACTAATGAAAAACTGTTTTTT
CASSQDGRATNEKLFF
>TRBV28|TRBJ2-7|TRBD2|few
TGTGCCAGCAGTCTTAGCGGGAGACCCTACGAGCAGTACTTC
CASSLSGRPYEQYF
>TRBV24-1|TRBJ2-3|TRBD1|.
TGTGCCACCAGTGATTTCGGGACAGGGGATCCCCCAGATACGCAGTATTTT
CATSDFGTGDPPDTQYF
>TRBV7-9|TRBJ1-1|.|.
TGTGCCAGCACCCCCCGGGATAGGACTGAAGCTTTCTTT
CASTPRDRTEAFF
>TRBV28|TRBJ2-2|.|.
TGTGCCAGCAGTTTCCGGGGGACACACACCGGGGAGCTGTTTTTT
CASSFRGTHTGELFF
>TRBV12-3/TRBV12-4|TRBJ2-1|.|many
TGTGCCAGCAGTTTGAATTTCTACAATGAGCAGTTCTTC
CASSLNFYNEQFF
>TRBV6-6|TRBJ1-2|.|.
TGTGCCAGCAGTTCGGACGGCTACTATGGCTACACCTTC
CASSSDGYYGYTF
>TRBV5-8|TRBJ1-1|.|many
TGTGCCAGCAGCATAACAGGGAACACTGAAGCTTTCTTT
CASSITGNTEAFF
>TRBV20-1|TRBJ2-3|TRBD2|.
TGCAGTGCTAGTGAACTAGCGGGGCAGGCAGATACGCAGTATTTT
CSASELAGQADTQYF
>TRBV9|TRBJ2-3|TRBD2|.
TGTGCCAGCAGCGCCGGGACTAGCGGTCTCACAGATACGCAGTATTTT
CASSAGTSGLTDTQYF
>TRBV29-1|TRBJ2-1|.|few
TGCAGCGTTGAAGAAGCAGGGGGGGCCTACAATGAGCAGTTCTTC
CSVEEAGGAYNEQFF
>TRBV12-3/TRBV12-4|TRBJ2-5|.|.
TGTGCCAGCCTGCCCTCTGCGGGGCCGTACCAAGATACCCAGTACTTC
CASLPSAGPYQDTQYF
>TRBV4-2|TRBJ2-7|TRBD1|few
TGTGCCAGCAGCCAAGAAGTGACAGGGGACTACGAGCAGTACTTC
CASSQEVTGDYEQYF
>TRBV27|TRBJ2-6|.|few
TGTGCCAGCAGTCCGCCCGGAGCAGGGGCCAACGTCCTGACTTTC
CASSPPGAGANVLTF
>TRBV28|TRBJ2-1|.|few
TGTGCCAGCAGTTTCAGGGGCAGGGCCAATGAGCAGTTCTTC
CASSFRGRANEQFF
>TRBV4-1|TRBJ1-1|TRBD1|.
TGCGCCAGCAGCCAGAGGACAGGGGGCATCTTTGAAGCTTTCTTT
CASSQRTGGIFEAFF
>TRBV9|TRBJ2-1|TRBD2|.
TGTGCCAGCAGCGTAGGAACGGGGGGAGATGAGCAGTTCTTC
CASSVGTGGDEQFF
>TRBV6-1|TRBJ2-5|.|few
TGTGCCAGCAGTTCCTTCCGGACTACTCAAGAGACCCAGTACTTC
CASSSFRTTQETQYF
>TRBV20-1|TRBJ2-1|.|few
TGCAGTGCCACTACTGGGGGGAGTCAGCAGTTCTTC
CSATTGGSQQFF
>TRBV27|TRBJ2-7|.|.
TGTGCCAGCAGAGGAAACGGCTACAAGCAGTACTTC
CASRGNGYKQYF
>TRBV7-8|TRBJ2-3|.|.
TGTGCCAGCAGCTTAGCGAGACTAGTCCCCGATACGCAGTATTTT
CASSLARLVPDTQYF
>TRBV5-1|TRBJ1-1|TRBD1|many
TGCGCCAGCAGCTTGCACAGGGGAACTGAAGCTTTCTTT
CASSLHRGTEAFF
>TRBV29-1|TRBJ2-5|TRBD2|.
TGCAGCGCCATACTAGCGGGGGACCTTCTCCAAGAGACCCAGTACTTC
CSAILAGDLLQETQYF
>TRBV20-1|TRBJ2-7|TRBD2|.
TGCAGTGCTAGAGATCTCCTCGCGGGGGGGACCGGTCTCGAGCAGTACTTC
CSARDLLAGGTGLEQYF
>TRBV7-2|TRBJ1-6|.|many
TGTGCCAGCAGCTCCGAGGGAAGGGTCTCCTATAATTCACCCCTCCACTTT
CASSSEGRVSYNSPLHF
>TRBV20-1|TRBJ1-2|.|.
TGCAGTGCTCCTCCAGGGTTAGTGGGCTACACCTTC
CSAPPGLVGYTF
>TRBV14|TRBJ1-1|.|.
TGTGCCAGCAGCCAAGGACAGAAGACCGAAGCTTTCTTT
CASSQGQKTEAFF
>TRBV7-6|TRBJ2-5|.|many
TGTGCCAGCAGCCCTACGGATTCTGCGGAGACCCAGTACTTC
CASSPTDSAETQYF
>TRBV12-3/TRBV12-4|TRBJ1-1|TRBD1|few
TGTGCCAGCAGCCCCGGGGGCGGACAGGGACACACTGAAGCTTTCTTT
CASSPGGGQGHTEAFF
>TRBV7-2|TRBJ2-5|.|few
TGTGCCAGCAGCTTTAGGGAGTGGCAAGAGACCCAGTACTTC
CASSFREWQETQYF
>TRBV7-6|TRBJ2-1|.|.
TGTGCCAGCAGCATCGTAGAGAATGAGCAGTTCTTC
CASSIVENEQFF
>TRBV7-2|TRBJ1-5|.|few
TGTGCCAGCAGCTTAGACGGGGCGGGGTATCAGCCCCAGCATTTT
CASSLDGAGYQPQHF
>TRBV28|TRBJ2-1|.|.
TGTGCCAGCAGTTTACTGTATGAGCAGTTCTTC
CASSLLYEQFF
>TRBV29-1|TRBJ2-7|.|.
TGCAGCGTTGAAGGAGGTGACCGCCAGGACCTCTACGAGCAGTACTTC
CSVEGGDRQDLYEQYF
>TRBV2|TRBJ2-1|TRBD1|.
TGTGCCAGCAGTGCTTCCGGGACAGGGGGGTTCGAGCAGTTCTTC
CASSASGTGGFEQFF
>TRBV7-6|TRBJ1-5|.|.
TGTGCCAGCAGCGTTTCCGTTTATCAGCCCCAGCATTTT
CASSVSVYQPQHF
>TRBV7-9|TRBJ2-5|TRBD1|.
TGTGCCAGCCTCGGTTCTGGGACAGGGGGTGAGACCCAGTACTTC
CASLGSGTGGETQYF
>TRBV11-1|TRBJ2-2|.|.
TGTGCCAGCAGCTTATCCGTTCCGAGTTCTCGTCGCACCGGGGAGCTGTTTTTT
CASSLSVPSSRRTGELFF
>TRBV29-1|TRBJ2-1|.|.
TGCAGCGTTGAAACTCGACTAGATGAGCAGTTCTTC
CSVETRLDEQFF
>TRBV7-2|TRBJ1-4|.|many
TGTGCCAGCAGCTTAGCGGCGGCGTGGGCTAATGAAAAACTGTTTTTT
CASSLAAAWANEKLFF
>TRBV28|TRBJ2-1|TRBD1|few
TGTGCCAGCAGTTCCCGGACAGGGTCCTACAATGAGCAGTTCTTC
CASSSRTGSYNEQFF
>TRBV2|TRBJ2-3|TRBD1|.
TGTGCCAGCGTCGACAGGGCAGATACGCAGTATTTT
CASVDRADTQYF
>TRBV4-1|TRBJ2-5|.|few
TGCGCCAGCAGCCAGCTTGAGGCGGGGGCGGGGGAGACCCAGTACTTC
CASSQLEAGAGETQYF
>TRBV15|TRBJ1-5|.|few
TGTGCCACCAGCAGAGATCGGAACAGCGATCAGCCCCAGCATTTT
CATSRDRNSDQPQHF
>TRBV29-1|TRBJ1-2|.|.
TGCAGCGTTGAAGATCTAGGGGCTAGCTATGGCTACACCTTC
CSVEDLGASYGYTF